This TCR beta chain appears in the sequencing data of a study of early stage breast cancer tumors. This clone was observed a handful of times. Antigen: not known. The CDR3 covers 15 residues. The germline CDR1 and CDR2 sequences are KGHSH and LQKENI. V lost 1 base and J lost 6; bases outside the gene matches: 5. Sequenced by immunoSEQ multiplex PCR; TCRdb stores in-frame clones only, minus some. The sample lists roughly 30,000 clones; roughly 78% were seen once. Overall study results and limits: Tumors had around 2.4-fold higher T cell density than normal breast.

Material for sequencing was blood. The sequence derives from a person in their sixties with breast cancer. The rearrangement uses TRBV18 and TRBJ2-3; 9 nucleotides line up with TRBD2. CDR3 nucleotides: TGTGCCAGCTCACCACGGATAGCGGGAGAGGATACGCAGTATTTT. Protein product: CASSPRIAGEDTQYF.